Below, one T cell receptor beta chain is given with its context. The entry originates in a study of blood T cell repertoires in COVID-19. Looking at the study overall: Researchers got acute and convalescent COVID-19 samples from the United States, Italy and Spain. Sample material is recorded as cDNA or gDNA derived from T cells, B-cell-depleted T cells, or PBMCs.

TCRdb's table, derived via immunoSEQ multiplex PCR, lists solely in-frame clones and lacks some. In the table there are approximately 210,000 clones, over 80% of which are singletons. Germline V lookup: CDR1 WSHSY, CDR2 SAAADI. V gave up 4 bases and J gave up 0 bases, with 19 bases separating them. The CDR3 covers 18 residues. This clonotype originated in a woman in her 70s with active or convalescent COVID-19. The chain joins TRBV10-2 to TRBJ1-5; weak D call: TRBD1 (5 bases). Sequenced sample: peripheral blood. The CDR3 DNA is TGCGCCAGCAGTGTTGGGGTACAGGCCTATTATAGCAATCAGCCCCAGCATTTT. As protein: CASSVGVQAYYSNQPQHF.